This T cell receptor beta chain is drawn from a study of T cells in Graves' hyperthyroidism and ophthalmopathy. Study-level results: A model built on 13 V-J features separated ophthalmopathy from stable hyperthyroidism. Blood shared most expanded thyroid clonotypes above 0.001. Model-based prediction identified ophthalmopathy a median around 6.5 months prior to its onset.

This clonotype was detected a few times. Its cognate antigen is unknown. This CDR3 has 14 residues. Germline-derived CDR1 and CDR2 are SGHVS and FNYEAQ. Trimming took 5 bases from V and 3 from J, leaving 14 bases between them. RNA transcripts gave rise to amplified TCR beta CDR3 regions. First-round RT-PCR with HTBI primers amplified the TCR CDR3 region. TCRdb independently ran MiXCR on the multiplex PCR reads; one entry per CDR3 protein. The data show around 600,000 distinct CDR3 sequences, with over 40% seen just once and about 7.2% held by the top ten. The specimen was peripheral blood or thyroid tissue (not recorded which). The clonotype was recovered from an adult man with Graves' disease, either hyperthyroidism or ophthalmopathy (not recorded which). The chain recombines TRBV7-6 with TRBJ2-7; D possibly corresponds to TRBD2 (7 bases). CDR3 in amino acids: CASSERDINYEQYF. The CDR3 DNA follows: TGTGCCAGCAGCGAGCGGGACATCAACTACGAGCAGTACTTC.